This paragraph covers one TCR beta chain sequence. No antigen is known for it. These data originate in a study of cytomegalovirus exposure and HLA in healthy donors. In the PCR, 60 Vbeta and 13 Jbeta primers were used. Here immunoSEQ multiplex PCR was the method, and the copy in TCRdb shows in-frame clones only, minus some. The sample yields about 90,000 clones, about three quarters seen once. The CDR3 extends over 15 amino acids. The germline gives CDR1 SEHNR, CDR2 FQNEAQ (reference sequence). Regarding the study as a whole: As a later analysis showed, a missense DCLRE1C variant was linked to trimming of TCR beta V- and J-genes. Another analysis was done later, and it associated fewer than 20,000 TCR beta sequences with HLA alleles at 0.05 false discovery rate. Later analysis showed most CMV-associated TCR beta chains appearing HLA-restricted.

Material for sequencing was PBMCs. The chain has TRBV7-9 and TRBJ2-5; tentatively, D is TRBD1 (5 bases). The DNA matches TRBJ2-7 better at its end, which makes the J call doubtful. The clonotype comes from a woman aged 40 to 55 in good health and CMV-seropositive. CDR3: CASSSPDKPSYEQYF. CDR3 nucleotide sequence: TGTGCCAGCAGCTCACCGGACAAACCATCCTACGAGCAGTACTTC.